The clone carrying this T cell receptor beta chain has more than one count but fewer than ten. This sample is part of a study of beta chain features in type 1 diabetes. Germline CDR1 is LGHNA and CDR2 is YSLEER. The CDR3 extends over 17 amino acids. V lost 0 bases, J lost 3 bases, and 18 bases lay in between. Expressed TCRB transcripts were sequenced after all isolated RNA was converted to cDNA. Clones were sequenced by immunoSEQ multiplex PCR, and TCRdb holds only the in-frame ones, with some missing. The data show fewer than 900,000 clones, roughly a sixth seen once. The sample consisted of naive CD4+ T cells from blood. V is TRBV4-3 and J is TRBJ2-7; the D call may be TRBD1 or TRBD2 (5 bases each). The clonotype was recovered from a woman between 18 and 29 years old in good health. This CDR3 reads CASSQDRGAVNGYEQYF. Written as DNA, the CDR3 is TGCGCCAGCAGCCAAGATAGAGGGGCTGTCAACGGCTACGAGCAGTACTTC.